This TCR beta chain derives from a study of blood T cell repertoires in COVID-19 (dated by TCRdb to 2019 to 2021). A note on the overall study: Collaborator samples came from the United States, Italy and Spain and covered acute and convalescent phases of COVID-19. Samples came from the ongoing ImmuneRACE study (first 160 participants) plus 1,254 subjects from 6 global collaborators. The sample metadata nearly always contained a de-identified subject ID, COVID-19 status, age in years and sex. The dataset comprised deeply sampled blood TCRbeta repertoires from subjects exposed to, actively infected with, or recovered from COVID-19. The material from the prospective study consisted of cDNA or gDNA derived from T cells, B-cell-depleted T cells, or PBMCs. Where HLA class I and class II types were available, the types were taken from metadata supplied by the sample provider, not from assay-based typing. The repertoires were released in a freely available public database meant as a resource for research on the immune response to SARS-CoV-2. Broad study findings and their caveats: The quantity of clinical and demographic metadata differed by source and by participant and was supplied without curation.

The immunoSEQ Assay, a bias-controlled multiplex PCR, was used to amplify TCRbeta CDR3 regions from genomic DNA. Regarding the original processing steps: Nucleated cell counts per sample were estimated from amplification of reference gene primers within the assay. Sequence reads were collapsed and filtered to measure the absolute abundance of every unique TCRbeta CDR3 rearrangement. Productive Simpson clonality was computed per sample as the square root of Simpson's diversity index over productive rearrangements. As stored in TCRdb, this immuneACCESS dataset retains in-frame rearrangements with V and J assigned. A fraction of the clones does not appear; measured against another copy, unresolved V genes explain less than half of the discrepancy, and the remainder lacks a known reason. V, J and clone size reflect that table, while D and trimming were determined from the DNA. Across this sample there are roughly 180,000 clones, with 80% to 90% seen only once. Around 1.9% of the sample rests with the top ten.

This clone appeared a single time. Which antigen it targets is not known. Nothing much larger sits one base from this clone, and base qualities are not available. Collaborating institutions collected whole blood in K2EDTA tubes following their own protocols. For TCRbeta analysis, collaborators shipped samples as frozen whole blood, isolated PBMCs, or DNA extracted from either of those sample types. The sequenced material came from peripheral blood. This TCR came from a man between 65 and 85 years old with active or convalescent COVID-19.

The DNA sequence reads TGTGCCTGGAATAGGGGAATGGGTGGGACTGAAGCTTTCTTT. Translated, it gives CAWNRGMGGTEAFF. In this chain, TRBV30 is recombined with TRBJ1-1; a tentative D match to TRBD1 spans 5 bases. A distance of 17 bases separates the germline ends of V and J, which lose 4 bases and 5 bases respectively. In the germline V gene (reference sequence), CDR1 corresponds to GTSNPN and CDR2 to SVGIG. Spanning cysteine to phenylalanine, the CDR3 consists of 14 amino acids. Only the CDR3 DNA is retained, 42 bases long and in frame from the first base.